A selection of T cell receptor beta chains follows, all from one sample in a study of technical replicates of blood from a few donors. Generated by immunoSEQ multiplex PCR, the TCRdb table keeps only in-frame clones and is missing some. The sample lists around 70,000 clones, around 97% occurring once. The sequenced sample was T cells isolated from PBMCs. The receptors were sampled from a human donor in good health. Each CDR3 is given with its conserved first and last residue. D genes are given only for firm matches. For some rows the clone size is stated as once, few or many, or as a class when expanded; others skip it.

j_gene: TRBJ1-2; abundance: -; d_gene: -; v_gene: TRBV29-1; CDR3aa: CSVSGIYGYTF; CDR3nt: TGCAGCGTTAGCGGGATATATGGCTACACCTTC
j_gene: TRBJ2-2; abundance: -; d_gene: TRBD2; v_gene: TRBV2; CDR3aa: CASRARTSGRADTGELFF; CDR3nt: TGTGCCAGCAGGGCCCGGACTAGCGGGAGGGCTGACACCGGGGAGCTGTTTTTT
j_gene: TRBJ1-5; abundance: -; d_gene: TRBD1; v_gene: TRBV2; CDR3aa: CASSMPGWGQGGQPQHF; CDR3nt: TGTGCCAGCAGCATGCCGGGTTGGGGACAGGGCGGTCAGCCCCAGCATTTT
j_gene: TRBJ1-1; abundance: -; d_gene: TRBD1; v_gene: TRBV5-1; CDR3aa: CASSARQGGGTEAFF; CDR3nt: TGCGCCAGCAGCGCCCGACAGGGAGGCGGCACTGAAGCTTTCTTT
j_gene: TRBJ1-5; abundance: few; d_gene: -; v_gene: TRBV10-1; CDR3aa: CATIEYRSNQPQHF; CDR3nt: TGCGCCACCATCGAGTACAGGAGCAATCAGCCCCAGCATTTT
j_gene: TRBJ2-1; abundance: -; d_gene: -; v_gene: TRBV12-5; CDR3aa: CASGLVLRGVGNEQFF; CDR3nt: TGTGCTAGTGGTTTGGTATTGCGCGGGGTTGGCAATGAGCAGTTCTTC
j_gene: TRBJ2-1; abundance: once; d_gene: -; v_gene: TRBV5-6; CDR3aa: CASSATGTNEQFF; CDR3nt: TGTGCCAGCAGCGCCACAGGGACCAATGAGCAGTTCTTC
j_gene: TRBJ2-1; abundance: -; d_gene: TRBD1; v_gene: TRBV29-1; CDR3aa: CSVDLGPWLGTGGIGSYNEQFF; CDR3nt: TGCAGCGTTGATCTCGGCCCCTGGCTGGGGACAGGGGGGATAGGCTCCTACAATGAGCAGTTCTTC
j_gene: TRBJ2-3; abundance: -; d_gene: -; v_gene: TRBV5-1; CDR3aa: CASSLAGSTDTQYF; CDR3nt: TGCGCCAGCAGCTTGGCGGGGAGCACAGATACGCAGTATTTT
j_gene: TRBJ2-7; abundance: -; d_gene: TRBD2; v_gene: TRBV28; CDR3aa: CASRPGLAGSYEQYF; CDR3nt: TGTGCCAGCAGACCAGGACTAGCCGGGTCCTACGAGCAGTACTTC
j_gene: TRBJ2-2; abundance: -; d_gene: -; v_gene: TRBV5-1; CDR3aa: CASSFAGVHTGELFF; CDR3nt: TGCGCCAGCAGCTTTGCAGGGGTCCACACCGGGGAGCTGTTTTTT
j_gene: TRBJ2-7; abundance: -; d_gene: TRBD2; v_gene: TRBV5-4; CDR3aa: CASRVRGGTYEQYF; CDR3nt: TGTGCCAGCAGAGTGCGGGGGGGTACTTACGAGCAGTACTTC
j_gene: TRBJ1-2; abundance: once; d_gene: -; v_gene: TRBV4-1; CDR3aa: CASSLPPTANYGYTF; CDR3nt: TGCGCCAGCAGCCTTCCCCCGACAGCTAACTATGGCTACACCTTC
j_gene: TRBJ2-1; abundance: -; d_gene: TRBD1; v_gene: TRBV7-9; CDR3aa: CASSDGDRPQVF; CDR3nt: TGTGCCAGCAGCGATGGGGACAGGCCCCAAGTCTTC
j_gene: TRBJ1-1; abundance: -; d_gene: -; v_gene: TRBV30; CDR3aa: CAWSVGAKWATRTEAFF; CDR3nt: TGTGCCTGGAGTGTGGGGGCCAAATGGGCGACGCGCACTGAAGCTTTCTTT